This T cell receptor beta chain originates from a study of breast tumors, draining lymph nodes, adjacent tissues. The lymph nodes were axillary draining lymph nodes from breast cancer patients. TCRdb redid the calling of the multiplex PCR reads with MiXCR, one entry per CDR3 protein. The sample has around 140,000 distinct CDR3 sequences; around 22% are singletons. This clonotype was counted at least ten times. Its antigen remains unknown. Study results and caveats: Tumors had less TCR diversity than lymph nodes, more than nontumor tissue. Compared with basal-like, luminal-like tumors shared significantly more repertoire with nontumor tissue.

Sequencing was done on a sample of axillary lymph node tissue. The clonotype was recovered from a female donor with breast cancer. Some clones in this sample may be carry-over from other donors' samples.

CDR3 amino acids: CASSLDGTVNSPLHF. The CDR3 region has the DNA TGCGCCAGCAGCTTGGATGGGACAGTCAATTCACCCCTCCACTTT. The chain joins TRBV5-1 to TRBJ1-6; 7 positions agree with TRBD1. V trimming: 0 bases; J trimming: 7 bases; junction bases outside the gene matches: 4. CDR3 length: 15 amino acids. The germline V gene encodes CDR1 SGHRS and CDR2 YFSETQ.